This section outlines one T cell receptor (beta chain) sequence together with its context. The antigen is unknown. The regulatory T cell sort gate was CD4+CD25hiCD127low/negative. Controls came from healthy donors unrelated to patients. Trimming removed 4 bases from V and 3 bases from J; junction bases left unmatched: 8. CDR3 size: 15 residues. From germline, CDR1 is SGHDT and CDR2 YYEEEE. This specimen belongs to a study of B cell selection in AIRE deficiency. Profiling relied on immunoSEQ multiplex PCR, and the TCRdb table lists in-frame clones only, not all of them. The sample has roughly 24,000 clones; 92% are singletons. Study results and caveats: Patient Tconv cells held around a third of Treg sequences shared by healthy donors. AIRE-deficient Tconv and Treg repertoires matched healthy donors in TCRBV, CDR3 length, diversity.

The TCR originated in a human donor in good health. The material sequenced was CD4+CD25+ Tregs sorted from PBMCs. The chain uses TRBV5-6 and TRBJ2-5, with 8 bases aligning to TRBD1. The CDR3 loop is CASSRDRLGKETQYF. In DNA, the CDR3 is TGTGCCAGCAGCCGGGACAGGCTGGGGAAAGAGACCCAGTACTTC.